The 3 T cell receptor beta chains below were found in one sample sequenced in a study of shared clonotypes between healthy human individuals. Measured with immunoSEQ multiplex PCR; TCRdb has only the in-frame clones, and not every one. The sample lists over a million clones; approximately 68% were seen once. Source material: memory CD4+ T cells sorted from blood. Documented subset: CD45RA-negative fraction. The receptors shown here come from a man aged 18 to 35 in good health.

The chain has TRBV25-1 and TRBJ2-7; a possible D gene is TRBD1 (6 bases). Trimming stripped 1 base from V and 4 bases from J, with 11 bases between. Germline V gene data show CDR1 as MGHDK and CDR2 as SYGVNS. The CDR3 has 14 residues. The DNA for the CDR3 is TGTGCCAGCAGTGAATGGGGCAGGGGTTACGAGCAGTACTTC. It encodes CASSEWGRGYEQYF.

This clone was recorded a few times. The rearrangement uses TRBV9 and TRBJ1-6, with TRBD1 identical over 9 bases. This CDR3 spans 15 amino acids. CDR1 and CDR2 from the germline V gene are SGDLS and YYNGEE. The V segment lost 0 bases and the J segment 7 bases; nucleotides outside the gene matches: 2. The CDR3 loop reads CASSVVDRGNSPLHF. The DNA of the CDR3 is TGTGCCAGCAGCGTAGTTGACAGGGGGAATTCACCCCTCCACTTT.

The chain couples TRBV7-2 to TRBJ2-7; 8 bases map to TRBD2. Trimming removed 1 base from V and 2 bases from J; junction bases left unmatched: 7. The CDR3 is 16 amino acids. In germline, CDR1 is SGHTA, CDR2 FQGNSA. The CDR3 loop reads CASSLVSSGFTYEQYF. The CDR3 DNA reads TGTGCCAGCAGCTTAGTTTCTAGCGGGTTTACCTACGAGCAGTACTTC.